The entry below describes one T cell receptor beta chain. In the authors' methods: Counts of nucleated cells, estimated from reference gene primer amplification, were obtained. Profiled with immunoSEQ multiplex PCR; TCRdb holds only in-frame clones, not every one. D and trimming were read from the DNA, whereas the V and J calls and clone size are those reported in that table. The repertoire holds approximately 92,000 clones, with less than 75% as singletons. The V gene's germline CDR1 is SEHNR and CDR2 FQNEAQ (reference sequence). The CDR3 covers 16 residues. With 3 bases removed from V and 0 bases from J, the gap between germline ends came to 12 bases. The sample is drawn from a study of blood T cell repertoires in COVID-19. Study details: Spain, Italy and the United States supplied samples that represented acute and convalescent COVID-19. From T cells, B-cell-depleted T cells, or PBMCs came the material, which was cDNA or gDNA.

The V and J genes are TRBV7-9 and TRBJ2-1, with D perhaps matching TRBD1 (6 bases). This TCR was sampled from a woman aged 60-75 years in a cohort sampled during active or convalescent COVID-19. The sequenced sample was peripheral blood. CDR3 coding DNA: TGTGCCAGCAGCTTTGGGGGCCTAAGCTCCTACAATGAGCAGTTCTTC. Translation: CASSFGGLSSYNEQFF.